A selection of T cell receptor beta chains follows, all from one sample in a study of circulating CD8 cells and anti-PD-1 response in melanoma. TCRdb used MiXCR to reprocess the reads, holding one entry per CDR3 protein. The sample records 400 or so distinct CDR3 sequences, 7.5% to 8% being singletons. This sample comprised CD8+ T cells from PBMCs, obtained at baseline or after one month of anti-PD-1 therapy (not recorded which). Every receptor here comes from a human donor with melanoma. The CDR3 runs from the conserved cysteine through the conserved F or W.

CDR3aa	j_gene	v_gene
CSAYWGGGAGEQFF	TRBJ2-1	TRBV29-1
CASSYLHTEQYF	TRBJ2-7	TRBV6-6
CASSGRAGGLINEQFF	TRBJ2-1	TRBV12-3/TRBV12-4
CAWSSGLATSTDTQYF	TRBJ2-3	TRBV30
CASSFAPDRSSSYEQYF	TRBJ2-7	TRBV27
CASSEVGAGETQYF	TRBJ2-5	TRBV2
CSATTGNTEAFF	TRBJ1-1	TRBV29-1
CASSLGTAGDTQYF	TRBJ2-3	TRBV7-9
CASSPSGGLGYEQYF	TRBJ2-7	TRBV3-1
CASKDRGAYNVLTF	TRBJ2-6	TRBV12-3/TRBV12-4
CASSSTPSGYYEQYF	TRBJ2-7	TRBV7-2
CSAWDPGLAGASSYEQYF	TRBJ2-7	TRBV20-1
CSVPGQVNNEQFF	TRBJ2-1	TRBV29-1
CASSQSSRAGQYF	TRBJ2-7	TRBV23-1
CASSTSVEQFF	TRBJ2-1	TRBV28
CASSGAGGDENIQYF	TRBJ2-4	TRBV7-9
CASSFGLAANNEQFF	TRBJ2-1	TRBV6-5
CASSLMVGNSYNEQFF	TRBJ2-1	TRBV7-3
CASSLWAEETQYF	TRBJ2-5	TRBV9
CASMEANYGYTF	TRBJ1-2	TRBV2
CSVEGTGVIDTQYF	TRBJ2-3	TRBV29-1
CASSQQGPEVLFF	TRBJ2-2	TRBV19
CATADSNENIQYF	TRBJ2-4	TRBV24-1
CASSKPNSGANVLTF	TRBJ2-6	TRBV2
CASSPTLIYNEQFF	TRBJ2-1	TRBV19
CASSVGADTQYF	TRBJ2-3	TRBV9
CASSGTEHYEQYF	TRBJ2-7	TRBV18